This TCR beta chain was recovered during a study of T cells in Graves' hyperthyroidism and ophthalmopathy. From RNA transcripts, TCR beta CDR3 regions were amplified. A first-round RT-PCR of the TCR CDR3 used the HTBI primer set. TCRdb ran MiXCR on the multiplex PCR reads and lists one entry per CDR3 protein. The data hold around 350,000 distinct CDR3 sequences, with roughly a sixth observed a single time. This clonotype was recorded many times. The CDR3 runs to 16 residues. The V gene end was trimmed by 5 bases and the J gene end by 2 bases; junction bases not matched to a gene: 7. CDR1 and CDR2 (germline): MDHEN, SYDVKM.

The clonotype was recovered from a woman in her 30s with Graves' hyperthyroidism that later progressed to Graves' ophthalmopathy. This chain connects TRBV28 to TRBJ1-5, with TRBD1 matching over 9 bases. Sequenced: blood. The CDR3 protein is CASSLIQGAGNQPQHF. CDR3 DNA: TGTGCCAGCAGTCTAATACAGGGGGCTGGCAATCAGCCCCAGCATTTT.